Each of the 17 T cell receptor beta chains below was sequenced from the same sample in a study of cytomegalovirus exposure and HLA in healthy donors. It was with 60 Vbeta and 13 Jbeta primers that the PCR ran. Some clones are missing from TCRdb's copy, which holds only in-frame ones; the method was immunoSEQ multiplex PCR. The table lists more than 90,000 clones, nearly 80% of them singletons, with 2.5% to 4% in the top ten. Input material: PBMCs. These receptors came from a woman in her thirties or forties in good health and CMV-seronegative.

The chain is built from TRBV7-9 and TRBJ2-1, with 11 bases fitting TRBD2. This CDR3 spans 18 amino acids. With 2 bases clipped from V and 9 bases from J, the junction kept 15 bases outside the gene matches. Germline loops: CDR1 SEHNR, CDR2 FQNEAQ (reference sequence). CDR3 nucleotides: TGTGCCAGCAGCTTAACCCGCACTAGCGGGAGCGGTAAAGGTGAGCAGTTCTTC. Translated, it gives CASSLTRTSGSGKGEQFF.

Only one count was recorded for this clone. V usage is TRBV28 and J usage is TRBJ2-3; 7 bases are shared with TRBD1. Germline V lookup: CDR1 MDHEN, CDR2 SYDVKM. There are 15 residues in the CDR3. The V and J ends lost 5 bases and 2 bases, in that order; junction bases with no gene match: 7. The CDR3 DNA reads as TGTGCCAGCAGTGTGTCGGGACAGTCCACAGATACGCAGTATTTT. Translating gives CASSVSGQSTDTQYF.

The chain couples TRBV14 to TRBJ1-1, with 12 bases matching TRBD1. Looked up from germline, CDR1 is SGHDN and CDR2 is FVKESK. J was trimmed by 6 bases and V by 4 bases; bases with no gene match: 15. The CDR3 has 18 residues. The DNA for the CDR3 is TGTGCCAGCAGCCGCCTGTGGGGACAGGGGGCAGAGGGCGCTGAAGCTTTCTTT. Its protein is CASSRLWGQGAEGAEAFF.

This clone was counted once. This sequence joins TRBV27 and TRBJ2-3; 7 bases are a match to TRBD2. CDR1 and CDR2 from the germline V gene are MNHEY and SMNVEV (reference sequence). Unmatched junction bases numbered 6, after V lost 7 bases and J lost 2 bases. The CDR3 runs 14 residues. CDR3 sequence reads: CASKLAAPTDTQYF. The CDR3, as DNA: TGTGCCAGCAAGCTAGCGGCCCCCACAGATACGCAGTATTTT.

The chain links TRBV29-1 to TRBJ2-2; possible D gene TRBD2, 5 bases. Per the germline V gene, CDR1 is SQVTM and CDR2 is ANQGSEA. The CDR3 contains 11 residues. Trimming removed 7 bases at V and 7 bases at J, with 10 bases between. Written as DNA, the CDR3 is TGCAGCGCCTCGGGGTACGGGGAGCTGTTTTTT. Its translation is CSASGYGELFF.

The genes are TRBV9 and TRBJ2-1; no clear D. Germline V CDR1 and CDR2: SGDLS, YYNGEE. The CDR3 runs to 14 residues. V was shortened by 0 bases and J by 8 bases, with 12 bases between the two germline ends. Here the CDR3 reads CASSVGGRVDEQFF. In DNA form, the CDR3 reads TGTGCCAGCAGCGTAGGAGGTAGAGTCGATGAGCAGTTCTTC.

The rearrangement uses TRBV30 and TRBJ1-2; no firm D call. Germline lookup yields CDR1 GTSNPN and CDR2 SVGIG (reference sequence). V gave up 4 bases and J gave up 8 bases, with 14 bases separating them. This CDR3 has 12 residues. For the CDR3, the DNA is TGTGCCTGGATGAGGATTACGGGGGGCTACACCTTC. Residues: CAWMRITGGYTF. Based on the CDR3 plus reference TRBV30 and TRBJ1-2, the full variable domain is SQTIHQWPATLVQPVGSPLSLECTVEGTSNPNLYWYRQAAGRGLQLLFYSVGIGQISSEVPQNLSASRPQDRQFILSSKKLLLSDSGFYLCAWMRITGGYTFGSGTRLTVV.

The V and J genes are TRBV5-1 and TRBJ1-3; 7 bases map to TRBD1. This CDR3 is built from 15 residues. V lost 4 bases to trimming and J lost 2 bases; unmatched junction nucleotides: 6. Germline CDR1 and CDR2: SGHRS and YFSETQ. The CDR3 is CASSPGTVAGNTIYF. The CDR3 bases are TGCGCCAGCAGCCCCGGGACAGTCGCTGGAAACACCATATATTTT.

This chain links TRBV28 with TRBJ1-1, with 7 bases matching TRBD1. The CDR3 is 17 residues long. V lost 2 bases, J lost 1 base, and 10 bases stayed unmatched. The germline gives CDR1 MDHEN, CDR2 SYDVKM. CDR3 DNA sequence: TGTGCCAGCAGTTTACAGGGACAGCTAGGCCAGAACACTGAAGCTTTCTTT. It specifies CASSLQGQLGQNTEAFF.

This rearrangement joins TRBV6-1 to TRBJ2-1, with 12 bases that match TRBD1. V lost 4 bases, J lost 9 bases, and 7 bases stayed unmatched. This CDR3 has 15 amino acids. CDR1 and CDR2 from the germline V gene are MNHNS and SASEGT. DNA of the CDR3: TGTGCCAGCAGTGCGGGACAGGGGGCGAGAGGTGAGCAGTTCTTC. This encodes CASSAGQGARGEQFF.

A word on this clone: This is likely a read error, given that the CDR3 carries no conserved phenylalanine or tryptophan at its end. The chain recombines TRBV9 with TRBJ2-6, with 9 positions matching TRBD1. This CDR3 region has 17 residues. V gave up 3 bases and J gave up 1 base; unmatched junction bases: 5. Germline CDR1 is SGDLS and CDR2 is YYNGEE. This chain's CDR3 is CASSAGQGESGANVLTV. In nucleotides, the CDR3 is TGTGCCAGCAGCGCGGGACAGGGTGAGTCTGGGGCCAACGTCCTGACTGTC.

V usage is TRBV6-6 and J usage is TRBJ2-7; TRBD1 matches at 10 bases. V shed 3 bases and J 3 bases; nucleotides not matched to a gene: 5. The CDR3 has 15 amino acids. The germline V gene has CDR1 MNHNY and CDR2 SVGAGI (reference sequence). Here the CDR3 DNA reads TGTGCCAGCAGTTATCCCGGGACAGGGGTCTACGAGCAGTACTTC. Translated, it gives CASSYPGTGVYEQYF.

This clone occurred once. This chain joins TRBV11-2 and TRBJ2-2, with TRBD2 as a possible D gene (6 bases). The germline V gene has CDR1 SGHAT and CDR2 FQNNGV. The CDR3 has 14 amino acids. V lost 8 bases to trimming and J lost 4 bases, with 14 bases between them. CDR3 DNA: TGTGCCAGCGGGGGACTCCGGGGCACCGGGGAGCTGTTTTTT. Residues: CASGGLRGTGELFF.

The rearrangement links TRBV7-9 to TRBJ2-1, with 10 bases matching TRBD2. Looked up from germline, CDR1 is SEHNR and CDR2 is FQNEAQ (reference sequence). There are 18 residues in the CDR3. V trimming: 1 base; J trimming: 0 bases; junction bases outside the gene matches: 6. For the CDR3, the DNA is TGTGCCAGCAGCTTAGGCGTAGCGGGAGGCACCTCCTACAATGAGCAGTTCTTC. Its translation is CASSLGVAGGTSYNEQFF.

The J gene is TRBJ2-5, the V gene TRBV28; TRBD1 is a possible D gene (6 bases). The J call could be wrong; TRBJ2-7 is a better fit for the DNA end. This CDR3 has 15 residues. Germline CDR1 reads MDHEN; CDR2 reads SYDVKM. CDR3 in amino acids: CAIARSTGYTYEQYF. The CDR3 region has the DNA TGTGCCATAGCTAGGTCCACAGGGTACACCTACGAGCAGTACTTC.

V is TRBV27 and J is TRBJ1-5, with D unresolved. Germline lookup yields CDR1 MNHEY and CDR2 SMNVEV (reference sequence). This CDR3 is 14 amino acids long. V was clipped by 6 bases and J by 3 bases, with 12 bases between them. Here the CDR3 reads CASRPGVPNQPQHF. The CDR3, as DNA: TGTGCCAGCAGACCCGGGGTACCCAATCAGCCCCAGCATTTT.

V gene TRBV27 combines with J gene TRBJ1-6, with D perhaps TRBD1 (6 bases). The CDR3 contains 14 residues. Trimming removed 6 bases from V and 10 bases from J, with 16 bases in between. Per germline, CDR1 MNHEY and CDR2 SMNVEV (reference sequence). DNA for the CDR3: TGTGCCAGCAGCAACACAGGGAACCAATCACCCCTCCACTTT. It yields the protein CASSNTGNQSPLHF.